Each of the 21 T cell receptor beta chains below was sequenced from the same sample in a study of blood T cell repertoires in COVID-19. TCRdb's copy holds only in-frame clones and misses some; the assay was immunoSEQ multiplex PCR. The sample contains about 38,000 clones, more than 70% of which appear only once. Sequencing was done on a sample of peripheral blood. The receptors derive from a man aged 65-85 years with active COVID-19.

This chain links TRBV7-9 with TRBJ2-3, with D maybe TRBD1 (6 bases). V lost 6 bases, J lost 0 bases, and 10 bases lay in between. The CDR3 runs to 14 residues. Germline lookup yields CDR1 SEHNR and CDR2 FQNEAQ (reference sequence). The CDR3 DNA is TGTGCCAGCAGGAGGGACACCAGCACAGATACGCAGTATTTT. It yields the protein CASRRDTSTDTQYF.

The chain carries TRBV3-1 (or the pseudogene TRBV3-2) and TRBJ1-5; TRBD1 is a possible D gene (5 bases). The V gene's germline CDR1 is LGHDT and CDR2 YNNKEL (reference sequence). The ends were cut back, 4 bases at V and 0 bases at J, with 28 bases in the middle. The CDR3 is 21 residues long. CDR3 bases: TGTGCCAGCAGCCGAACTCGAAAGGGCGGGGACGGCCGTTATAGCAATCAGCCCCAGCATTTT. Protein sequence: CASSRTRKGGDGRYSNQPQHF.

The J gene is TRBJ1-2, the V gene TRBV30; 7 bases map to TRBD1. CDR3 size: 15 residues. Germline V gene data show CDR1 as GTSNPN and CDR2 as SVGIG (reference sequence). The junction had 9 bases not matched to a gene; V was cut back by 0 bases and J by 5 bases. Here the CDR3 DNA reads TGTGCCTGGAGTGTACGCGGACAGGCTCGGTATGGCTACACCTTC. Amino acids: CAWSVRGQARYGYTF.

The chain joins TRBV28 to TRBJ1-5; 7 bases agree with TRBD1. The V segment lost 5 bases and the J segment 0 bases; nucleotides outside the gene matches: 13. The CDR3 runs 18 residues. Germline V gene data show CDR1 as MDHEN and CDR2 as SYDVKM. The chain's CDR3 is CASSPGDRSRNSNQPQHF. For the CDR3, the DNA is TGTGCCAGCAGTCCGGGGGACAGATCACGAAATAGCAATCAGCCCCAGCATTTT.

V is TRBV24-1 and J is TRBJ1-1; possible D gene TRBD1, 6 bases. The CDR3 spans 15 residues. Germline V gives CDR1 KGHDR, CDR2 SFDVKD. The V gene lost 4 bases and the J gene lost 0 bases, with 11 bases spanning the gap. This chain's CDR3 is CATSEGRGMNTEAFF. As DNA, the CDR3 is TGTGCCACCAGTGAGGGCAGGGGCATGAACACTGAAGCTTTCTTT.

Only one count was recorded for this clone. The CDR3 loop is CASSHSQGADTEAFF. CDR3 in DNA: TGCGCCAGCAGCCATTCCCAGGGGGCTGACACTGAAGCTTTCTTT. The rearrangement joins TRBV4-3 to TRBJ1-1; TRBD1 matches 8 bases. V lost 3 bases, J lost 3 bases, and 6 bases stayed unmatched. The CDR3 length is 15 residues. Germline CDR1 and CDR2: LGHNA and YSLEER.

The chain combines TRBV5-1 with TRBJ2-3, with TRBD2 identical over 10 bases. This CDR3 is 14 amino acids long. The trim removed 7 bases at V and 3 bases at J, leaving 5 bases unmatched. Germline values: CDR1 SGHRS, CDR2 YFSETQ. CDR3 amino acids: CASGDSGRTDTQYF. CDR3 DNA: TGCGCCAGCGGGGATAGCGGGAGGACAGATACGCAGTATTTT.

This clone was recorded only once. The J gene is TRBJ1-3, the V gene TRBV18; TRBD1 agrees at 8 bases. V trimming: 4 bases; J trimming: 4 bases; junction bases outside the gene matches: 6. The germline V gene encodes CDR1 KGHSH and CDR2 LQKENI. The CDR3 spans 15 residues. CDR3 sequence: CASSQMTGDGNTIYF. In nucleotides, the CDR3 is TGTGCCAGCTCACAGATGACAGGGGACGGAAACACCATATATTTT.

The chain recombines TRBV7-3 with TRBJ2-1, with a weak D call TRBD2 (6 bases). CDR1 and CDR2 (germline): SGHTA, FQGTGA. The CDR3 loop spans 16 amino acids. The germline V and J ends were trimmed by 4 bases and 2 bases, with 15 bases remaining between them. In DNA, the CDR3 is TGTGCCAGCAGCTCAAAAGGAGGGATCACCTACAATGAGCAGTTCTTC. Translated: CASSSKGGITYNEQFF.

CDR3 DNA: TGTGCCAGTCGGACAGGGGTGGAGGTCTATGGCTACACCTTC. Protein: CASRTGVEVYGYTF. The chain has TRBV19 and TRBJ1-2, with 9 bases lining up with TRBD1. This CDR3 is built from 14 residues. V was pared by 8 bases and J by 4 bases, with 8 bases of the junction left unmatched. CDR1 and CDR2 from the germline V gene are LNHDA and SQIVND (reference sequence).

The V call is TRBV3-1 (or the pseudogene TRBV3-2), the J call TRBJ2-7, with a weak D call TRBD2 (6 bases). The germline gives CDR1 LGHDT, CDR2 YNNKEL (reference sequence). Trimming took 4 bases from V and 2 from J, leaving 15 bases between them. The length of the CDR3 is 15 residues. The CDR3 spells CASSPRAGRTYEQYF. Written as DNA, the CDR3 is TGTGCCAGCAGCCCCCGTGCGGGGAGAACCTACGAGCAGTACTTC.

The V gene is TRBV7-7, the J gene TRBJ2-2; D possibly corresponds to TRBD2 (5 bases). This CDR3 is 12 amino acids long. Looked up from germline, CDR1 is SSHAT and CDR2 is FNYEAQ (reference sequence). With 5 bases removed from V and 6 bases from J, the gap between germline ends came to 7 bases. The CDR3 DNA follows: TGTGCCAGCAGCACCGGGGCCGGGGAGCTGTTTTTT. This translates into CASSTGAGELFF.

The chain links TRBV28 to TRBJ1-2; 9 bases map to TRBD1. The length of the CDR3 is 13 residues. Germline V CDR1 and CDR2: MDHEN, SYDVKM. V dropped 6 bases and J dropped 8; count of bases not matched to a gene: 7. DNA for the CDR3: TGTGCCAGCAGCCTCAACAGGGGGCGGGGCTACACCTTC. Amino acids: CASSLNRGRGYTF.

In DNA form, the CDR3 reads TGTGCCAGCAGCGCTCGCGGGAGCAGGGCAGATACGCAGTATTTT. Encoded protein: CASSARGSRADTQYF. This chain links TRBV2 with TRBJ2-3, with 7 positions matching TRBD2. The CDR3 loop spans 15 amino acids. With 6 bases clipped from V and 4 bases from J, the junction kept 10 bases outside the gene matches. Germline V gene lookup returns CDR1 SNHLY and CDR2 FYNNEI.

CDR3 DNA sequence: TGTGCCAGCAGTTTATTGGGTAGCGGGGGGGCCAGGGAGACCCAGTACTTC. Translated: CASSLLGSGGARETQYF. V usage is TRBV27 and J usage is TRBJ2-5; 11 bases agree with TRBD2. The germline V gene has CDR1 MNHEY and CDR2 SMNVEV (reference sequence). The CDR3 spans 17 residues. V was pared by 1 base and J by 5 bases, with 9 bases of the junction left unmatched.

This clone was observed a single time. The gene calls are TRBV9 and TRBJ2-3; D perhaps matches TRBD2 (6 bases). Germline loops: CDR1 SGDLS, CDR2 YYNGEE. Trimming left V 4 bases short and J 0 bases short, with 9 bases between. The CDR3 runs 14 residues. The CDR3 spells CASSPSGSTDTQYF. CDR3 coding DNA: TGTGCCAGCAGCCCGAGCGGGAGCACAGATACGCAGTATTTT.

J is TRBJ2-5 and V is TRBV19; TRBD1 is a possible D gene (6 bases). From germline, CDR1 is LNHDA and CDR2 SQIVND (reference sequence). Deletions cut 9 bases from V and 4 bases from J, with 15 bases between. CDR3 length: 13 residues. The CDR3 sequence: CASRLTGIETQYF. The CDR3 region has the DNA TGTGCCAGCAGACTCACAGGGATAGAGACCCAGTACTTC.

The gene calls are TRBV7-2 and TRBJ2-2, with 9 bases fitting TRBD1. The V gene end was trimmed by 5 bases and the J gene end by 8 bases; junction bases not matched to a gene: 3. The germline CDR1 and CDR2 sequences are SGHTA and FQGNSA. This CDR3 is 13 amino acids long. The CDR3 DNA follows: TGTGCCAGCAGCCGGGACAGGGTAGGGGAGCTGTTTTTT. It is translated as CASSRDRVGELFF.

The chain employs TRBV7-2 and TRBJ2-5, with 7 bases that match TRBD1. Germline V gene data show CDR1 as SGHTA and CDR2 as FQGNSA. This CDR3 is 16 amino acids long. J was trimmed by 6 bases and V by 0 bases; bases with no gene match: 10. CDR3 nucleotides: TGTGCCAGCAGCTTAGCGTGGGAACAGGGGTCGAAGACCCAGTACTTC. Translating it yields CASSLAWEQGSKTQYF.

V gene TRBV7-2 combines with J gene TRBJ1-1; D remains ambiguous. Looked up from germline, CDR1 is SGHTA and CDR2 is FQGNSA. V was cut by 5 bases and J by 6 bases, with 10 bases left in between. There are 12 residues in the CDR3. Here the CDR3 reads CASSATLSEAFF. In nucleotides, the CDR3 is TGTGCCAGCAGCGCTACTTTATCTGAAGCTTTCTTT.

V gene TRBV7-3 combines with J gene TRBJ2-1; tentative D call: TRBD2 (5 bases). The CDR3 is made up of 14 amino acids. Trimming pared 5 bases from V and 8 bases from J, leaving 16 bases between. Germline V gene sequence: CDR1 SGHTA, CDR2 FQGTGA. The CDR3, as DNA: TGTGCCAGCAGCCTCCAGAGAGGGCCATATGAGCAGTTCTTC. Translation gives CASSLQRGPYEQFF.